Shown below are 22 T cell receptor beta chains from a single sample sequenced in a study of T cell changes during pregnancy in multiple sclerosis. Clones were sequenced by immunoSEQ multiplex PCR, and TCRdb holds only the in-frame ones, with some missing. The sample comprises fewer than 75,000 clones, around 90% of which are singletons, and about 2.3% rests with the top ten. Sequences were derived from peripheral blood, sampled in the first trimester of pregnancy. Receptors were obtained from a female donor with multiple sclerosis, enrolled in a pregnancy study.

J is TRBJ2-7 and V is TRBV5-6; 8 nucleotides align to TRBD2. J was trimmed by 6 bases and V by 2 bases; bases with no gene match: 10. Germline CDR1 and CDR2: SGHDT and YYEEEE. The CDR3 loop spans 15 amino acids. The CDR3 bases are TGTGCCAGCAGCTTTAGGGGACTAGGGAAACCCGAGCAGTACTTC. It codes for CASSFRGLGKPEQYF.

CDR3 loop: CAWSPQRHTEAFF. The CDR3 DNA reads TGTGCCTGGAGTCCCCAGAGGCACACTGAAGCTTTCTTT. The J gene is TRBJ1-1, the V gene TRBV30, with unresolved D. The CDR3 length is 13 residues. Germline V CDR1 and CDR2: GTSNPN, SVGIG (reference sequence). With 2 bases removed from V and 3 bases from J, the gap between germline ends came to 10 bases.

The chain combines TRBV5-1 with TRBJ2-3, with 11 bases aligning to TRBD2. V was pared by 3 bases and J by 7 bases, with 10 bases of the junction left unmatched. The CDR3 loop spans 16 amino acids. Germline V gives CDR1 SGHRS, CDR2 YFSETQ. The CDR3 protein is CASSSTGTSGGYTQYF. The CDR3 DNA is TGCGCCAGCAGCTCCACCGGGACTAGCGGAGGTTATACGCAGTATTTT.

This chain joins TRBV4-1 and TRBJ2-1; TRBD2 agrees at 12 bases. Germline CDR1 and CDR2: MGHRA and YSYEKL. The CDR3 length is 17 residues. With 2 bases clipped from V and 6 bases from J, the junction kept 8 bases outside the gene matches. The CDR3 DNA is TGCGCCAGCAGCCAATCTCGACTAGCGGGAGTTGGCAATGAGCAGTTCTTC. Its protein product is CASSQSRLAGVGNEQFF.

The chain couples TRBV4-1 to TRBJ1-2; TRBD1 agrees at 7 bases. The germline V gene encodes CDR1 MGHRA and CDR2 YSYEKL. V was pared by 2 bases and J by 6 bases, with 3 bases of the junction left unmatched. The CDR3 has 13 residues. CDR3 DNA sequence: TGCGCCAGCAGCCAAAGACAGGGCGATGGCTACACCTTC. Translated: CASSQRQGDGYTF.

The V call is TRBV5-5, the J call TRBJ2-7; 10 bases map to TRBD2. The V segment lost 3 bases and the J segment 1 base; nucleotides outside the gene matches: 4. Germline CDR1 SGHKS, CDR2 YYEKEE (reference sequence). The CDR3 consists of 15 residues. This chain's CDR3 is CASSSGLAASYEQYF. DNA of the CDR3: TGTGCCAGCAGCTCAGGACTAGCGGCTTCCTACGAGCAGTACTTC. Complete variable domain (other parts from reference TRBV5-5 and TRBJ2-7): DAGVTQSPTHLIKTRGQQVTLRCSPISGHKSVSWYQQVLGQGPQFIFQYYEKEERGRGNFPDRFSARQFPNYSSELNVNALLLGDSALYLCASSSGLAASYEQYFGPGTRLTVT.

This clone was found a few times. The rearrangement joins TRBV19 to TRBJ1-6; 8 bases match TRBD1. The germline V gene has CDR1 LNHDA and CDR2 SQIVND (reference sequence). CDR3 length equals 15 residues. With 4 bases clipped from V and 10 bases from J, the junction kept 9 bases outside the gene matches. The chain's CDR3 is CASSTIQGVQSPLHF. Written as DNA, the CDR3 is TGTGCCAGTAGTACCATACAGGGGGTGCAATCACCCCTCCACTTT.

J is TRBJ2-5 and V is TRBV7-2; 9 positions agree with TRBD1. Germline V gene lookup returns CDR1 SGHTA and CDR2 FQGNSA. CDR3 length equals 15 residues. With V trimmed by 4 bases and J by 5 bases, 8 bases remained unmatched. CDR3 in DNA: TGTGCCAGCAGCTCAGAAACAGGGGGCGCGGAGACCCAGTACTTC. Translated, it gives CASSSETGGAETQYF.

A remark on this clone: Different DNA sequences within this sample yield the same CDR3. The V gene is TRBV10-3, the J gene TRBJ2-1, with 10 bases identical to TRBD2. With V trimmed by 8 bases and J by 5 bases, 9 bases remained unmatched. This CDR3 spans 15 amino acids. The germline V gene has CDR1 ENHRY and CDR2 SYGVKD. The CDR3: CAIGPGLAVHNEQFF. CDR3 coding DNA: TGTGCCATCGGGCCAGGACTAGCGGTCCACAATGAGCAGTTCTTC.

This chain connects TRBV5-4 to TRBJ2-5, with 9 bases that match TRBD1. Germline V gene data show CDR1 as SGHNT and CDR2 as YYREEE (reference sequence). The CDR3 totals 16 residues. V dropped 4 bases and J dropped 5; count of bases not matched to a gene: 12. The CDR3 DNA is TGTGCCAGCAGCGTGCTACACAGGGGGCGCCCGGAGACCCAGTACTTC. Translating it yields CASSVLHRGRPETQYF.

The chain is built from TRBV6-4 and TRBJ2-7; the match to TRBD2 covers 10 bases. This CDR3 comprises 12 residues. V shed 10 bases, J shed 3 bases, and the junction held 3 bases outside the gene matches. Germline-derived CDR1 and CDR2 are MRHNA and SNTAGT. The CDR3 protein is CATPSGSYEQYF. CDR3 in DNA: TGTGCCACCCCTAGCGGGAGCTACGAGCAGTACTTC.

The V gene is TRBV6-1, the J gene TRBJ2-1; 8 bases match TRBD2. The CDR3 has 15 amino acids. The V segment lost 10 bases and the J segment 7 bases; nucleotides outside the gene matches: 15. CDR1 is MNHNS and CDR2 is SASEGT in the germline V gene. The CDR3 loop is CAIGPLTGGLNEQFF. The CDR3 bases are TGTGCCATAGGCCCTTTGACGGGGGGGCTAAATGAGCAGTTCTTC.

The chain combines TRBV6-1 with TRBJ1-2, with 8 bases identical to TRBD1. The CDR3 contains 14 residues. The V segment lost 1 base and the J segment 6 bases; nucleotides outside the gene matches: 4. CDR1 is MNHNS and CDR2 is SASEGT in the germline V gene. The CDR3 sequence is CASSEGTGFDGYTF. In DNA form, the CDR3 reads TGTGCCAGCAGTGAAGGGACAGGGTTTGATGGCTACACCTTC.

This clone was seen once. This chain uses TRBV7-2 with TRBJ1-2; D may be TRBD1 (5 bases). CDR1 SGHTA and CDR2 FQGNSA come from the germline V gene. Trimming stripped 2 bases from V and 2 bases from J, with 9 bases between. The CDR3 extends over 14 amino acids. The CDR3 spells CASSLRGENYGYTF. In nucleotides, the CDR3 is TGTGCCAGCAGCTTACGGGGGGAGAACTATGGCTACACCTTC.

CDR3 in DNA: TGCGCCAGCAGCTTGTCCGGGGGGAAGGTCGACGAGCAGTACTTC. This sequence encodes CASSLSGGKVDEQYF. This chain joins TRBV5-1 and TRBJ2-7; 7 nucleotides match TRBD2. The CDR3 runs to 15 residues. Germline CDR1 SGHRS, CDR2 YFSETQ. The J segment lost 5 bases and the V segment lost 1 base, leaving 9 bases of the junction unmatched. Combining the CDR3 with reference TRBV5-1 and TRBJ2-7 gives the whole variable domain KAGVTQTPRYLIKTRGQQVTLSCSPISGHRSVSWYQQTPGQGLQFLFEYFSETQRNKGNFPGRFSGRQFSNSRSEMNVSTLELGDSALYLCASSLSGGKVDEQYFGPGTRLTVT.

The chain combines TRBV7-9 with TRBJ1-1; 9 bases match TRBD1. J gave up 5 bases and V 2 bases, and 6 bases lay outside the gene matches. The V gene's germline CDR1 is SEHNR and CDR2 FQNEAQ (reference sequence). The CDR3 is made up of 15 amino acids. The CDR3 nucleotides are TGTGCCAGCAGCTTACGGGGACAGGGCTTTACTGAAGCTTTCTTT. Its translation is CASSLRGQGFTEAFF.

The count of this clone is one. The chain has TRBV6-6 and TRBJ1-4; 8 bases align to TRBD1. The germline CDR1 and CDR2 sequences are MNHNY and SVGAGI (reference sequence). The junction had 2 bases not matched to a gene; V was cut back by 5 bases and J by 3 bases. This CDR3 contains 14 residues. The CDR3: CASSDRGANEKLFF. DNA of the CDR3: TGTGCCAGCAGTGACAGGGGCGCTAATGAAAAACTGTTTTTT.

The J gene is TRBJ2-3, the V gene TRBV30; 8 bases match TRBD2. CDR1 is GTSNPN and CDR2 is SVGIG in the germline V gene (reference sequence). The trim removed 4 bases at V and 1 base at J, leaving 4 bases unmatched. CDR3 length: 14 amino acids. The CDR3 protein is CAWMASGRTDTQYF. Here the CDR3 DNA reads TGTGCCTGGATGGCTAGCGGGCGCACAGATACGCAGTATTTT. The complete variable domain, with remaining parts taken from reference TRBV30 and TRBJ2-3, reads SQTIHQWPATLVQPVGSPLSLECTVEGTSNPNLYWYRQAAGRGLQLLFYSVGIGQISSEVPQNLSASRPQDRQFILSSKKLLLSDSGFYLCAWMASGRTDTQYFGPGTRLTVL.

CDR3 DNA sequence: TGTGCCAGCAGTAGAGACGGCGGTAATTCACCCCTCCACTTT. This sequence encodes CASSRDGGNSPLHF. This chain connects TRBV6-6 to TRBJ1-6; no clear D gene. CDR1 is MNHNY and CDR2 is SVGAGI in the germline V gene (reference sequence). V lost 5 bases, J lost 6 bases, and 11 bases lay in between. The CDR3 consists of 14 residues.

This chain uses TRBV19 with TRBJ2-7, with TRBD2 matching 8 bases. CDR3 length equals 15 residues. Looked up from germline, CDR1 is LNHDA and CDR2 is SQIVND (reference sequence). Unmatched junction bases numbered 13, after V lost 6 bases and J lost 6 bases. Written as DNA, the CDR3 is TGTGCCAGTAGCGCCTTTCCGGGACTAGGGGGCGAGCAGTACTTC. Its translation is CASSAFPGLGGEQYF.

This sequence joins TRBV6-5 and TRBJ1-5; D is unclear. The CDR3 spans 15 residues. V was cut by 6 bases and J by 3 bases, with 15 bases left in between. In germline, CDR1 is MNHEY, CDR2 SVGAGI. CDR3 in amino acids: CASRSGVHINQPQHF. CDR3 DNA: TGTGCCAGCAGATCCGGGGTACACATCAATCAGCCCCAGCATTTT.

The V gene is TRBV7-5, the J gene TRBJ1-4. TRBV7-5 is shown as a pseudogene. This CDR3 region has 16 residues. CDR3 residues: CVRSTPGGPKREKLFF. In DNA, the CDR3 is TGTGTCAGAAGCACCCCCGGGGGGCCAAAAAGGGAAAAACTGTTTTTT.